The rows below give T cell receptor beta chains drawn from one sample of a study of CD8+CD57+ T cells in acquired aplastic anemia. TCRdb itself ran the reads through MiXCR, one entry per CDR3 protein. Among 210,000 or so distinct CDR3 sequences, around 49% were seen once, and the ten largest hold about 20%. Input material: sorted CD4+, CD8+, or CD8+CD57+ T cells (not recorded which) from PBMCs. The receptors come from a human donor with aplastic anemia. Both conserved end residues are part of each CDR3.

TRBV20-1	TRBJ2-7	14	CSASVAGGPYEQYF
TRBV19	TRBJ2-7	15	CASRPGTGGSYEQYF
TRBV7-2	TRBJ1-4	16	CASSSQIGQGAEKLFF
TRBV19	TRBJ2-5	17	CASSIFPGQGAGETQYF
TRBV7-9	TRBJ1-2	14	CASSLGDRGNGYTF
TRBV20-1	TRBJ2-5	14	CSASKGGTQETQYF
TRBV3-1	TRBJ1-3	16	CASSLGTGVSGNTIYF
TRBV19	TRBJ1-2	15	CASSILTPPGYGYTF
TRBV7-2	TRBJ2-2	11	CASSKTGELFF
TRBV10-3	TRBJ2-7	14	CAISGGGPTYEQYF
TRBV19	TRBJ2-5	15	CASTSGRDGQETQYF
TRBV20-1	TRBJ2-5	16	CSARQVAGAIQETQYF
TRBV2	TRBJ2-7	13	CASRTGTAYEQYF
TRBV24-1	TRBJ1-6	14	CATSDSTSDSPLHF
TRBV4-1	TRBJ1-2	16	CASSQSAGLVNYGHTF
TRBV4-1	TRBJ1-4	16	CASSQARGVANEKLFF
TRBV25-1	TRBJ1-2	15	CASSDRDNWAYGYTF
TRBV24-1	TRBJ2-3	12	CATSDLSDTQYF
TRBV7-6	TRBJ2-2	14	CASSLSENTGELFF
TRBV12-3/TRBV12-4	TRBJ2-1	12	CASSLVPDEQFF
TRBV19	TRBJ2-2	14	CASSIQGSGGELFF
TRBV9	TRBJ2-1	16	CASSPHLGAADNEQFF
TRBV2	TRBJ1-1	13	CASSVGGGGEAFF
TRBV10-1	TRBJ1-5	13	CASDGQGNQPQHF
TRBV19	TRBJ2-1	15	CATRRGTLSYNEQFF
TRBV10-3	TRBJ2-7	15	CAISDGQGTNYEQYF
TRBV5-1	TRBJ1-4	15	CASSLEGVTNEKLFF
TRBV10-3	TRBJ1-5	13	CAINGAINQPQHF
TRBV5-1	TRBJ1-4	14	CASSPGRENEKLFF
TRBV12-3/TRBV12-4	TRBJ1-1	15	CASSPSTGENTEAFF
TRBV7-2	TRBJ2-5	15	CASSKGLAAQETQYF
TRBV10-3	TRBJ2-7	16	CASRSGGGAPTYEQYF
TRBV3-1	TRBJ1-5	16	CASSQAGAGSNQPQHF
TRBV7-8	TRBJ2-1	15	CASSLVLAGGGEQFF
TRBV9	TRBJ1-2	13	CASSAHPGDGYTF
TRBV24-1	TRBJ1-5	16	CATSAYGQGGNQPQHF
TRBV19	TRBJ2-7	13	CASSIAGGSQQYF
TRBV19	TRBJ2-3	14	CASSATGSTDTQYF
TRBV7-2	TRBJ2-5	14	CASSVAGGGETQYF
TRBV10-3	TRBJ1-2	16	CAISESPAGNNYGYTF
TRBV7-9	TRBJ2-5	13	CASSLSGPETQYF
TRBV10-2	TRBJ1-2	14	CASSLTGGGYGYTF
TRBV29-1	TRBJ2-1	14	CSGTPWAGFNEQFF
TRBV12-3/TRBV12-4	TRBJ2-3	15	CASSLQAGGPHTQYF
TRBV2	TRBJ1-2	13	CASRPGQASGYTF
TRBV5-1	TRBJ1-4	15	CASSLNGGGNEKLFF
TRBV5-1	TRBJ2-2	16	CASTLTGTAVTGELFF
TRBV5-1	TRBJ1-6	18	CASSFSISAGKENSPLHF
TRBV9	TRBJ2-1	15	CASSVVGGAWNEQFF
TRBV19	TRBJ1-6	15	CASSKLGTDHSPLHF
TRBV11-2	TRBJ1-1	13	CASSLVLDAEAFF
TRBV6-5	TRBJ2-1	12	CASKTGGNEQFF
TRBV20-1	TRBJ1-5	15	CSARAPKGGNQPQHF
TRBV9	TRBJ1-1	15	CASSVGPGREGEAFF